The 23 T cell receptor beta chains reported below all come from one sample, sequenced in a study of T-cell reconstitution after alpha-beta-depleted transplantation in children. It was with unique molecular identifiers that the TCRbeta library was prepared. TCRdb reprocessed the PCR reads via MiXCR and lists one record per CDR3 protein. The table shows tens of thousands of distinct CDR3 sequences, with over 4.5% occurring only once. Specimen: PBMCs, mostly from graft donor cells, collected 180 days after TCRalphabeta/CD19-depleted stem cell transplant. All receptors derive from a boy under two years old who had a stem cell transplant for acute myeloid leukemia, so the T cells may come from the graft donor.

This clonotype was seen repeatedly, ten times or more. This chain links TRBV5-1 with TRBJ2-3, with D perhaps TRBD2 (6 bases). The CDR3 sequence is 15 residues long. The germline V gene encodes CDR1 SGHRS and CDR2 YFSETQ. V was shortened by 1 base and J by 5 bases, with 14 bases between the two germline ends. The CDR3 DNA follows: TGCGCCAGCAGCTTGCTTGGGGCCGGGGGAGATACGCAGTATTTT. It translates to CASSLLGAGGDTQYF.

This clonotype was observed at least ten times. This chain uses TRBV20-1 with TRBJ2-1; 11 bases align to TRBD2. There are 18 residues in the CDR3. The junction had 11 bases not matched to a gene; V was cut back by 2 bases and J by 2 bases. In germline, CDR1 is DFQATT, CDR2 SNEGSKA (reference sequence). CDR3: CSARPLASGGLAYNEQFF. For the CDR3, the DNA is TGCAGTGCTAGACCCCTGGCTAGCGGGGGGCTCGCCTACAATGAGCAGTTCTTC.

This clonotype was observed many times. V is TRBV20-1 and J is TRBJ2-7; D unresolved. V lost 6 bases, J lost 2 bases, and 20 bases lay in between. Germline V CDR1 and CDR2: DFQATT, SNEGSKA (reference sequence). The CDR3 is 15 residues long. The CDR3 sequence is CSAEKGESPTYEQYF. The CDR3, as DNA: TGCAGTGCCGAAAAAGGAGAATCTCCTACCTACGAGCAGTACTTC.

This clonotype has at least ten counts. The chain employs TRBV15 and TRBJ1-2, with D possibly matching TRBD1 (5 bases). V was cut by 2 bases and J by 7 bases, with 17 bases left in between. The V gene's germline CDR1 is LNHNV and CDR2 YYDKDF (reference sequence). CDR3 size: 15 residues. CDR3: CATSRRLDQGSGYTF. The CDR3 region has the DNA TGTGCCACCAGCAGAAGACTTGACCAGGGATCTGGCTACACCTTC.

This clonotype has a count of ten or more. The rearrangement links TRBV12-3 or TRBV12-4 to TRBJ2-1, with 8 bases that match TRBD1. The V gene end was trimmed by 6 bases and the J gene end by 3 bases; junction bases not matched to a gene: 10. The CDR3 runs to 16 residues. CDR3 residues: CASRGRRTGIYNEQFF. For the CDR3, the DNA is TGTGCCAGCAGGGGACGGAGGACAGGGATCTACAATGAGCAGTTCTTC.

This clonotype was counted many times. The chain recombines TRBV24-1 with TRBJ2-3; TRBD1 matches at 11 bases. The CDR3 is made up of 15 amino acids. Trimming at V came to 4 bases and at J to 5 bases, leaving 4 bases not matched to a gene. The germline CDR1 and CDR2 sequences are KGHDR and SFDVKD. The CDR3 region has the DNA TGTGCCACCAGTGACGAGGACAGGGGGCAAGATACGCAGTATTTT. This translates into CATSDEDRGQDTQYF.

There are many counts of this clonotype. CDR3 coding DNA: TGCAGTGCTAGCAGCGGGGGGTACAATGAGCAGTTCTTC. Translated: CSASSGGYNEQFF. The chain uses TRBV20-1 and TRBJ2-1, with 9 bases lining up with TRBD2. The germline V gene encodes CDR1 DFQATT and CDR2 SNEGSKA (reference sequence). V gave up 3 bases and J gave up 4 bases; unmatched junction bases: 1. The CDR3 has 13 residues.

This clonotype occurred many times. The chain combines TRBV2 with TRBJ1-1, with D unclear. CDR1 is SNHLY, CDR2 FYNNEI, per germline. This CDR3 has 15 amino acids. The V end was cut by 2 bases, the J end by 5 bases, with 15 bases between. This CDR3 reads CASSERAVLRTEAFF. The CDR3 DNA reads TGTGCCAGCAGTGAAAGAGCTGTTCTGAGAACTGAAGCTTTCTTT.

In this sample, this clonotype turned up many times. Here the CDR3 reads CASSLIRSQETQYF. Here the CDR3 DNA reads TGTGCCAGCAGCTTAATCAGGAGCCAAGAGACCCAGTACTTC. The chain joins TRBV7-2 to TRBJ2-5; D is uncertain. Germline V gene lookup returns CDR1 SGHTA and CDR2 FQGNSA. The CDR3 extends over 14 amino acids. V was cut by 2 bases and J by 1 base, with 8 bases left in between.

There are many counts of this clonotype. The CDR3 here is CASSAGAGGAFF. CDR3 in DNA: TGTGCCAGCAGCGCCGGGGCCGGTGGAGCTTTCTTT. J is TRBJ1-1 and V is TRBV27; possibly TRBD1 for D (5 bases). This CDR3 contains 12 residues. Germline CDR1 is MNHEY and CDR2 is SMNVEV (reference sequence). With 6 bases removed from V and 10 bases from J, the gap between germline ends came to 15 bases.

This clonotype was seen repeatedly, ten times or more. This chain uses TRBV18 with TRBJ2-3; perhaps TRBD1 as D (6 bases). Deletions cut 4 bases from V and 0 bases from J, with 11 bases between. The CDR3 loop spans 15 amino acids. Germline values: CDR1 KGHSH, CDR2 LQKENI. Here the CDR3 reads CASSLLDRSTDTQYF. DNA of the CDR3: TGTGCCAGCTCACTCCTCGACAGGAGCACAGATACGCAGTATTTT.

Only a few counts were recorded for this clonotype. Sequence at one end of the junction differs from germline and may be a read error. The V and J genes are TRBV3-1 and TRBJ1-2; 12 nucleotides align to TRBD1. Germline assignment: CDR1 LGHDT and CDR2 YNNKEL (reference sequence). The CDR3 has 17 amino acids. CDR3 sequence (DNA): TGTGCCACCAGCCAAGACCTCGCCGGGACAGGGGGCTCTGGCTACACCTTC. It codes for CATSQDLAGTGGSGYTF.

This clonotype came up many times. V and J are TRBV9 and TRBJ2-5; tentative D call: TRBD1 (6 bases). The CDR3 runs 13 residues. Germline assignment: CDR1 SGDLS and CDR2 YYNGEE. V was trimmed by 3 bases and J by 2 bases, leaving 8 bases between them. CDR3 in DNA: TGTGCCAGCAGCGCCCAGGGGCAAGAGACCCAGTACTTC. This codes for CASSAQGQETQYF.

This clonotype appeared many times. V is TRBV30 and J is TRBJ2-7; maybe TRBD1 (5 bases). In germline, CDR1 is GTSNPN, CDR2 SVGIG (reference sequence). V was pared by 3 bases and J by 5 bases, with 14 bases between. The CDR3 has 13 amino acids. The CDR3 sequence is CAWRAGPFHEQYF. The CDR3 DNA sequence: TGTGCCTGGAGGGCAGGGCCCTTCCACGAGCAGTACTTC.

In this sample, this clonotype turned up many times. The V gene is TRBV10-3, the J gene TRBJ2-1; 7 bases are a match to TRBD1. V lost 2 bases, J lost 2 bases, and 6 bases stayed unmatched. The CDR3 sequence is 16 residues long. Germline assignment: CDR1 ENHRY and CDR2 SYGVKD. CDR3 in amino acids: CAISEEGAEAYNEQFF. DNA of the CDR3: TGTGCCATCAGTGAGGAGGGGGCCGAGGCCTACAATGAGCAGTTCTTC.

This sequence joins TRBV20-1 and TRBJ2-5; 9 bases fit TRBD1. Germline CDR1 DFQATT, CDR2 SNEGSKA (reference sequence). The CDR3 spans 14 residues. The V gene end was trimmed by 6 bases and the J gene end by 5 bases; junction bases not matched to a gene: 10. The CDR3 loop is CSAPPGQGGETQYF. The CDR3 DNA follows: TGCAGTGCGCCACCGGGACAGGGAGGGGAGACCCAGTACTTC.

The sample holds many counts of this clonotype. This chain connects TRBV12-3 or TRBV12-4 to TRBJ1-6; 7 nucleotides align to TRBD1. V gave up 2 bases and J gave up 9 bases; unmatched junction bases: 13. CDR3 size: 17 residues. The CDR3: CASSLRARQGGRSPLHF. The CDR3 nucleotides are TGTGCCAGCAGTTTACGGGCCCGACAGGGAGGTCGTTCACCCCTCCACTTT.

This clonotype was counted at least ten times. The rearrangement links TRBV7-2 to TRBJ2-1, with 8 bases matching TRBD2. The CDR3 covers 14 residues. Trimming cost V 7 bases and J 5 bases; bases outside gene matches: 7. The germline V gene encodes CDR1 SGHTA and CDR2 FQGNSA. CDR3 coding DNA: TGTGCCAGCACCTCGACTAGCGTCCACAATGAGCAGTTCTTC. Residues: CASTSTSVHNEQFF.

This clonotype has a count of ten or more. The chain employs TRBV5-1 and TRBJ1-1; a possible D gene is TRBD1 (5 bases). Germline V gene sequence: CDR1 SGHRS, CDR2 YFSETQ. The V gene lost 0 bases and the J gene lost 0 bases, with 15 bases spanning the gap. The CDR3 spans 17 residues. In DNA, the CDR3 is TGCGCCAGCAGCTTGGAAACGCGCGGGGCAGTGAACACTGAAGCTTTCTTT. Translation: CASSLETRGAVNTEAFF.

This clonotype occurred many times. This chain joins TRBV27 and TRBJ2-3; D is uncertain. CDR3 size: 13 residues. V was pared by 2 bases and J by 5 bases, with 8 bases between. Germline CDR1 is MNHEY and CDR2 is SMNVEV (reference sequence). The CDR3 coding sequence is TGTGCCAGCAGTTTAGCGGTTTTAGATACGCAGTATTTT. Residues: CASSLAVLDTQYF.

This clonotype occurred a few times. The chain links TRBV18 to TRBJ1-3, with D hard to call. The V gene lost 3 bases and the J gene lost 0 bases, with 9 bases spanning the gap. This CDR3 contains 15 residues. Looked up from germline, CDR1 is KGHSH and CDR2 is LQKENI. The chain's CDR3 is CASSPWTSSGNTIYF. The CDR3 nucleotides read TGTGCCAGCTCACCGTGGACCAGCTCTGGAAACACCATATATTTT.

The chain carries TRBV25-1 and TRBJ1-2; the match to TRBD1 covers 7 bases. J gave up 4 bases and V 7 bases, and 3 bases lay outside the gene matches. Germline V gives CDR1 MGHDK, CDR2 SYGVNS. The CDR3 runs to 12 residues. CDR3 DNA: TGTGCCAGCACGACAGGGCCCTATGGCTACACCTTC. Amino acids: CASTTGPYGYTF.

This clonotype was recorded at least ten times. V and J are TRBV12-3 or TRBV12-4 and TRBJ1-2, with D unclear. The CDR3 spans 13 residues. V was cut by 1 base and J by 2 bases, with 5 bases left in between. The CDR3 nucleotides are TGTGCCAGCAGTTTAGGTATAAACTATGGCTACACCTTC. Protein product: CASSLGINYGYTF.